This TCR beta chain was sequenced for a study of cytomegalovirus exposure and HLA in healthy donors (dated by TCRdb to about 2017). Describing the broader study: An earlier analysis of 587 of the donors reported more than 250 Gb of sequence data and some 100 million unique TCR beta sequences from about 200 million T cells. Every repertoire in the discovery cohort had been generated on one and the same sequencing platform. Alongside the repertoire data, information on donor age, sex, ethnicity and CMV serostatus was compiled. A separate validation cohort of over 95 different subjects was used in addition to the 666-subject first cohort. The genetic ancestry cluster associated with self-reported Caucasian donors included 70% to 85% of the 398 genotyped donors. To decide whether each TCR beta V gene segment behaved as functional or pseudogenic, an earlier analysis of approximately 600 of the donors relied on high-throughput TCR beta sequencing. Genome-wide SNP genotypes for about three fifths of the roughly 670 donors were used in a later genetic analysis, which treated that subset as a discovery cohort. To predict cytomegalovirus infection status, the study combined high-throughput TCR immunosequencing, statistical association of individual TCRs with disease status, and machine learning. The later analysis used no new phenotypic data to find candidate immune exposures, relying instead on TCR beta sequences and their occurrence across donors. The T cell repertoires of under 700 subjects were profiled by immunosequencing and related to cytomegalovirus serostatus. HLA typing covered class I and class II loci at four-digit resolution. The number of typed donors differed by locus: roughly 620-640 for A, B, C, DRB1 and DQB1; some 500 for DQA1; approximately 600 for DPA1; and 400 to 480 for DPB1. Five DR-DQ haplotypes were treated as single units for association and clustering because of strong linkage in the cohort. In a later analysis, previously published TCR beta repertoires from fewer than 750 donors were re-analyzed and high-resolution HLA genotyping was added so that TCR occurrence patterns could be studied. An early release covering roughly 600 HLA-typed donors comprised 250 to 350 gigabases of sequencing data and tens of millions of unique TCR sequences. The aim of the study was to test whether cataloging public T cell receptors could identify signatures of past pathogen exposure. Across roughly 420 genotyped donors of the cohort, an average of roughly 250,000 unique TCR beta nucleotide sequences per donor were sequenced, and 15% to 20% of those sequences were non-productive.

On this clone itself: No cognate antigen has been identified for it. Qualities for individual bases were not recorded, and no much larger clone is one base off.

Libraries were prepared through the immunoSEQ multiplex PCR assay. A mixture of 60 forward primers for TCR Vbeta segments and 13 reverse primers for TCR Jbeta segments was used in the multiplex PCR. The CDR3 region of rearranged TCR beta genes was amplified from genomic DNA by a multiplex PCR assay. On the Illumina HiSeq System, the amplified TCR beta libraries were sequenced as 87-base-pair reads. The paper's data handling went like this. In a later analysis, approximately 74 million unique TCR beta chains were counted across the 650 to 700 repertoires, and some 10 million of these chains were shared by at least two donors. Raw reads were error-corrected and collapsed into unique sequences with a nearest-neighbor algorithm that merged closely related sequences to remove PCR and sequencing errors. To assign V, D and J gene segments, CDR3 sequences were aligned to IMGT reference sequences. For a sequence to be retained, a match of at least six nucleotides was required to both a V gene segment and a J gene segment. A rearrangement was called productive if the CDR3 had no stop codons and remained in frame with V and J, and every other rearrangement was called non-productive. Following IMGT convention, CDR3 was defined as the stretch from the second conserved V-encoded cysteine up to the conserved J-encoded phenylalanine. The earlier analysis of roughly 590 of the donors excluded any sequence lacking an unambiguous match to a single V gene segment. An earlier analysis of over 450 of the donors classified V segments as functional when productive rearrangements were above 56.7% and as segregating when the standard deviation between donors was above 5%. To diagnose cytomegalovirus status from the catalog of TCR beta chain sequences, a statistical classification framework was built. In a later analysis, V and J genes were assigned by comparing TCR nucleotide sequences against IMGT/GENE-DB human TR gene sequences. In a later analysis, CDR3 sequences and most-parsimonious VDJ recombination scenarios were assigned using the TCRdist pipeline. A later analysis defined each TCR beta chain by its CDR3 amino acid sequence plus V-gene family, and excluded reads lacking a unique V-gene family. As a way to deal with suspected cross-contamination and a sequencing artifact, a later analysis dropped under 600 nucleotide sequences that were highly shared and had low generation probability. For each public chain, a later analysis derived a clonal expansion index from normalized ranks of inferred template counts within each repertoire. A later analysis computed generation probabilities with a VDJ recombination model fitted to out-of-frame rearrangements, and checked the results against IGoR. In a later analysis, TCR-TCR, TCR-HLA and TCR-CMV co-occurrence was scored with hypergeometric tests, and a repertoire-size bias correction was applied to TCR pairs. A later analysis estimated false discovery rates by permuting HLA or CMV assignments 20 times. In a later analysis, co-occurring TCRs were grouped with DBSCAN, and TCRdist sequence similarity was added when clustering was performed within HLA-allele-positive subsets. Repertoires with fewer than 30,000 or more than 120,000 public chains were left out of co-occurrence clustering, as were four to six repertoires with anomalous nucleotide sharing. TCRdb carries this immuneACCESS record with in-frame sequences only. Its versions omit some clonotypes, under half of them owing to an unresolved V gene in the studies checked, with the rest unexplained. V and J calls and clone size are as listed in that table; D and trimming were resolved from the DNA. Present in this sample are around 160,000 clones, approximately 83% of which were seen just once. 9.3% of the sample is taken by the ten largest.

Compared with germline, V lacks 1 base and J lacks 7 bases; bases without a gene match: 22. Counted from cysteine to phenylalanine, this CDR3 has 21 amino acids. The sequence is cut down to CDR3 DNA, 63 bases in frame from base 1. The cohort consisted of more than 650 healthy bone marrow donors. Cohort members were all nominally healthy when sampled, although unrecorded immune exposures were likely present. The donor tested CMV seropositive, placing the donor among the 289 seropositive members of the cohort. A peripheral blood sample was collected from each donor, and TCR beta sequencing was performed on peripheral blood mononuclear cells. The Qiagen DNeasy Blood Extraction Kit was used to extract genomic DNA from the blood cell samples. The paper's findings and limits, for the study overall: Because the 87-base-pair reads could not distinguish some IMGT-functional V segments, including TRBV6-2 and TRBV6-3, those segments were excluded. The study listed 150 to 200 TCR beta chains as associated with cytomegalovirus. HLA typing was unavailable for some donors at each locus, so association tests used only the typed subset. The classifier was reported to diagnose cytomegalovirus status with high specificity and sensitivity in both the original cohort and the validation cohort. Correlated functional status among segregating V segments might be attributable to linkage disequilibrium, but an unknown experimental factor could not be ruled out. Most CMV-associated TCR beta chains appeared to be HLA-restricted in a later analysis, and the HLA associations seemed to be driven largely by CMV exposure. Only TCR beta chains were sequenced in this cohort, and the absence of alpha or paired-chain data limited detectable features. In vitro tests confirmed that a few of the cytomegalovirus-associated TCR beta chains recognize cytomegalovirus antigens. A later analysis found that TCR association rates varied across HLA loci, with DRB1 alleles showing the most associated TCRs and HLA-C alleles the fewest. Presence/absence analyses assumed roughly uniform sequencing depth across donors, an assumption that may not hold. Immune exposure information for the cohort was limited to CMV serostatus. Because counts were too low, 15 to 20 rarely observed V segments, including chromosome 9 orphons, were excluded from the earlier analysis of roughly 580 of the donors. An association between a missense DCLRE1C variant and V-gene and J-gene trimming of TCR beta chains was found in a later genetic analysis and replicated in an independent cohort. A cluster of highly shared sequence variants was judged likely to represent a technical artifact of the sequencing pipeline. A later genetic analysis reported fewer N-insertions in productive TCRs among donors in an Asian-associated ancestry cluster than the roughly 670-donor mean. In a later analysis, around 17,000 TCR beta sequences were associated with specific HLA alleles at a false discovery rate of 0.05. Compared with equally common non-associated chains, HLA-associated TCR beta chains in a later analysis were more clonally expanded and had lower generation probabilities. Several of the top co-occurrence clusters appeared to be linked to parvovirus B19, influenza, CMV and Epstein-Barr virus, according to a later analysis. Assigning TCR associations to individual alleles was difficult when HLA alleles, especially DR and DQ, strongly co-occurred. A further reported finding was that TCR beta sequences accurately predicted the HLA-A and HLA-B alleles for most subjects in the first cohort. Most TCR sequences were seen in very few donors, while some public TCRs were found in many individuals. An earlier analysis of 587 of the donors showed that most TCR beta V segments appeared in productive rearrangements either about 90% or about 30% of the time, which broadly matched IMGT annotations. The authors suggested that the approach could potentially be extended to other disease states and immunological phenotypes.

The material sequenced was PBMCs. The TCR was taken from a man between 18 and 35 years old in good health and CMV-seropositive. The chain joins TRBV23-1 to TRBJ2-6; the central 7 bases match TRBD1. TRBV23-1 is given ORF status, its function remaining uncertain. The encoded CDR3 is CASSQWGTKDRRPKGANVLTF. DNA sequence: TGCGCCAGCAGTCAATGGGGAACTAAGGACAGGCGCCCGAAAGGTGCCAACGTCCTGACTTTC.